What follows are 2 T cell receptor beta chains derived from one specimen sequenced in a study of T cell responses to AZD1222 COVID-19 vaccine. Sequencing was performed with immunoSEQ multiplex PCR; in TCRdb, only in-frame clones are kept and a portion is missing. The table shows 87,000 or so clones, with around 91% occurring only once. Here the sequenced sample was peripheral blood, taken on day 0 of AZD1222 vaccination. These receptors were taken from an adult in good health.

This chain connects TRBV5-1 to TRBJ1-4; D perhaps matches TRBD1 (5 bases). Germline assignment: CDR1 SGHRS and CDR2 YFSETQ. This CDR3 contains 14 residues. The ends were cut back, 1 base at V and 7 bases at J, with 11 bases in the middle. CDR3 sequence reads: CASSLQGTSEKLFF. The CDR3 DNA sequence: TGCGCCAGCAGCTTGCAGGGAACGAGTGAAAAACTGTTTTTT.

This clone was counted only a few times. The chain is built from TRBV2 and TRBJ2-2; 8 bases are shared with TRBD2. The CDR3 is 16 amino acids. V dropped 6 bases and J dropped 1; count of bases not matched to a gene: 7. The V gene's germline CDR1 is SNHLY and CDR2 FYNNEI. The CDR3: CASSVAGSRNTGELFF. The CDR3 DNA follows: TGTGCCAGCAGCGTAGCGGGGTCTCGGAACACCGGGGAGCTGTTTTTT.